Below are 11 T cell receptor beta chains sequenced from a single sample in a study of tumor and adjacent non-tumor tissue in lung cancer. Three rounds of nested PCR, following a modified ARM-PCR protocol, produced the TCRbeta library. From the multiplex PCR reads, TCRdb called clonotypes with MiXCR, one entry per CDR3 protein. The sample records 220,000 or so distinct CDR3 sequences, 71% being singletons. This sample's RNA came from whole unsorted tissue. The sequenced material came from lung tumor tissue. The receptors shown here come from a man in his sixties with non-small cell lung cancer.

With regard to this clonotype: A junction boundary mismatches the germline segment, possibly from a read error. The chain joins TRBV29-1 to TRBJ1-1; unclear D gene. This CDR3 has 13 residues. The germline V gene has CDR1 SQVTM and CDR2 ANQGSEA. CDR3 sequence reads: CSVHGIRNTEAFF. Here the CDR3 DNA reads TGCAGCGTCCACGGGATAAGGAACACTGAGGCTTTCTTT.

The rearrangement links TRBV6-5 to TRBJ1-5; 7 positions match TRBD1. With the DNA end fitting TRBJ2-3 better, the J assignment may be wrong. This CDR3 spans 15 amino acids. Germline CDR1 is MNHEY and CDR2 is SVGAGI. CDR3 sequence reads: CASSNTGAGNQPQYF. The DNA of the CDR3 is TGTGCCAGCAGTAATACAGGGGCGGGCAATCAGCCCCAGTATTTT.

This chain uses TRBV12-3 or TRBV12-4 with TRBJ2-7; 8 bases agree with TRBD1. This CDR3 region has 15 residues. After removal of 7 bases from V and 8 bases from J, the junction contained 16 bases not matched to a gene. CDR3 DNA: TGTGCCAGCACCTATTACCAGGACAGGGATACCAAGCAGTACTTC. Translated: CASTYYQDRDTKQYF.

This clonotype was detected ten times or more. The J gene is TRBJ2-5, the V gene TRBV11-2, with D perhaps assigned TRBD1 or TRBD2 (5 bases each). V lost 5 bases and J lost 5, with 12 bases in between. CDR3 size: 13 residues. CDR1 and CDR2 (germline): SGHAT, FQNNGV. The DNA for the CDR3 is TGTGCCAGCAGCCGAGGGACCCGGGAGACCCAGTACTTC. Translation gives CASSRGTRETQYF.

Comment on this clonotype: Possible read error: a much larger clone is one base away. The rearrangement links TRBV6-5 to TRBJ1-1; weak D call: TRBD1 (5 bases). CDR3 length equals 12 residues. Per the germline V gene, CDR1 is MNHEY and CDR2 is SVGAGI. CDR3 sequence: CATSTGNTEAFF. Written as DNA, the CDR3 is TGTGCCACCAGTACAGGGAACACTGAAGCTTTCTTT.

This clonotype was found many times. This chain connects TRBV5-6 to TRBJ1-2, with D possibly matching TRBD1 (6 bases). Germline CDR1 reads SGHDT; CDR2 reads YYEEEE. This CDR3 contains 14 residues. V lost 2 bases to trimming and J lost 7 bases, with 15 bases between them. CDR3 nucleotides: TGTGCCAGCAGCTTAACAGGGTTGGCGGGTGGCTACACCTTC. This gives the protein CASSLTGLAGGYTF.

As for this clonotype: At one boundary the junction diverges from the germline segment, which might be a read error. The chain recombines TRBV11-2 with TRBJ2-1, with D uncertain. Per germline, CDR1 SGHAT and CDR2 FQNNGV. The CDR3 length is 13 residues. This CDR3 reads CANNSAFYNEQLF. CDR3 bases: TGTGCCAACAACTCTGCATTTTACAATGAGCAGCTCTTC. The entire variable domain, with the rest obtained from reference TRBV11-2 and TRBJ2-1, is as follows: EAGVAQSPRYKIIEKRQSVAFWCNPISGHATLYWYQQILGQGPKLLIQFQNNGVVDDSQLPKDRFSAERLKGVDSTLKIQPAKLEDSAVYLCANNSAFYNEQLFGPGTRLTVL.

Details on this clonotype: Its ends do not fully match the called genes, so a read error is possible. The gene calls are TRBV6-5 and TRBJ1-2; D may be TRBD1 (6 bases). Per germline, CDR1 MNHEY and CDR2 SVGAGI. The CDR3 consists of 12 residues. CDR3 sequence: CDSWEQGYGHTF. In nucleotides, the CDR3 is TGTGACAGCTGGGAACAGGGTTATGGCCACACCTTC.

Points on this clonotype: This may arise from a read error, as a much more abundant clone is one base away. The gene calls are TRBV20-1 and TRBJ2-1, with TRBD2 matching 7 bases. Germline V gene lookup returns CDR1 DFQATT and CDR2 SNEGSKA (reference sequence). J gave up 9 bases and V 6 bases, and 14 bases lay outside the gene matches. This CDR3 spans 14 amino acids. The CDR3 DNA follows: TGCAGTGCCCGTGGTACTAGCGAGAGGAGTGAGCAGTTCTTC. Its protein product is CSARGTSERSEQFF.

Comment on this clonotype: A junction end diverges from the germline sequence, so it may reflect a read error. The V gene is TRBV20-1, the J gene TRBJ2-1, with a weak D call TRBD2 (7 bases). The germline V gene encodes CDR1 DFQATT and CDR2 SNEGSKA (reference sequence). The CDR3 is 14 amino acids. CDR3 coding DNA: TGCATTGCTAGTATAGGGAGGGGGTGGGATGAGCAGTTCTTC. Its protein is CIASIGRGWDEQFF.

As to this clonotype: The junction and the germline gene differ at one end; a read error may be behind it. CDR3 loop: CSASGLYTDTQCF. In nucleotides, the CDR3 is TGCAGCGCGTCAGGACTCTACACAGATACGCAGTGTTTT. This chain connects TRBV29-1 to TRBJ2-3, with D maybe TRBD2 (5 bases). The germline gives CDR1 SQVTM, CDR2 ANQGSEA. This CDR3 contains 13 residues.